Listed below are T cell receptor beta chains from one sample, sequenced in a study of chemoradiotherapy in HPV16-positive cancers. Using immunoSEQ multiplex PCR, the repertoire was profiled, and TCRdb retains in-frame clones only, with some absent. The sample carries fewer than 8,500 clones, roughly nine tenths recorded once. The sequencing used tumor tissue, collected from a patient who underwent chemoradiotherapy. Every receptor here comes from a human donor with HPV-associated anogenital cancer. The CDR3 runs from the conserved cysteine through the conserved F or W. The D gene is left open where the match is weak. The size entry is marked missing in some rows and otherwise reads once, few, many or a size class.

V gene	J gene	D gene	clone size	CDR3 DNA	CDR3 protein
TRBV6-5	TRBJ2-2	-	-	TGTGCCAGCATGTCCCCGGCAAACACCGGGGAGCTGTTTTTT	CASMSPANTGELFF
TRBV19	TRBJ1-4	TRBD1	few	TGTGCCAGTAGTGAATACAGGGGGCCTAATGAAAAACTGTTTTTT	CASSEYRGPNEKLFF
TRBV11-3	TRBJ2-5	TRBD2	-	TGTGCCAGCAGCTGGGGACTAGCGGGAGGGCCGCTGTTAGAGACCCAGTACTTC	CASSWGLAGGPLLETQYF
TRBV6-5	TRBJ1-2	-	-	TGTGCCAGTAGACTCCCCGGGGAACGGAGGGGCTACACCTTC	CASRLPGERRGYTF
TRBV21-1	TRBJ2-1	-	-	TGTGCCAAAGCGGGAGCGAACAATGAGCAGTTCTTC	CAKAGANNEQFF
TRBV6-4	TRBJ2-1	-	-	TGTGCCAGCAGCGCTACCCCTGACGCGGATGAGCAGTTCTTC	CASSATPDADEQFF
TRBV9	TRBJ2-5	-	-	TGTGCCAGCAGCGTAGGACTTAGGACGGGAACGGAGACCCAGTACTTC	CASSVGLRTGTETQYF
TRBV7-6	TRBJ1-1	-	-	TGTGCCAGCAGCTTAGGACGGGCACACACTGAAGCTTTCTTT	CASSLGRAHTEAFF
TRBV27	TRBJ2-7	-	-	TGTGCCAGCAGTCTGATACAGGGCTACGAGCAGTACTTC	CASSLIQGYEQYF
TRBV29-1	TRBJ1-3	-	-	TGCAGCGCCGCAGGTTTAAACACCATATATTTT	CSAAGLNTIYF
TRBV2	TRBJ2-4	TRBD1	-	TGTGCCAGCATAGCCGTACCTTACAGGGGACCTAAAAACATTCAGTACTTC	CASIAVPYRGPKNIQYF
TRBV4-2	TRBJ2-1	TRBD1	-	TGTGCCAGCAGCCATTTTCCGGACAGGGGCAATGAGCAGTTCTTC	CASSHFPDRGNEQFF
TRBV6-5	TRBJ1-1	TRBD1	-	TGTGCCAGCAGATTAAGACAGGGGGCGACTGAAGCTTTCTTT	CASRLRQGATEAFF
TRBV7-2	TRBJ1-4	-	once	TGTGCCAGCAGCCTCAATGAAAAACTGTTTTTT	CASSLNEKLFF
TRBV6-6	TRBJ2-1	-	-	TGTGCCAGCAGTTACTTGGACTCCACCAACAATGAGCAGTTCTTC	CASSYLDSTNNEQFF
TRBV7-7	TRBJ1-1	-	-	TGTGCTAGCAGCCGCGATCGGAACGGTGAAGCTTTCTTT	CASSRDRNGEAFF
TRBV19	TRBJ2-5	TRBD1	-	TGTGCCAGTAGTGGGGACCCCCTCGGACAGGGGGGGACCCAGTACTTC	CASSGDPLGQGGTQYF
TRBV11-2	TRBJ2-5	TRBD2	-	TGTGCCAGCAGCCCCGGAGCATTAGCGGGAGGGGCAGAGACCCAGTACTTC	CASSPGALAGGAETQYF
TRBV5-4	TRBJ2-3	-	-	TGTGCCAGCAGCTTTTCTCCCGTTACCGGGTTCACAGATACGCAGTATTTT	CASSFSPVTGFTDTQYF
TRBV7-8	TRBJ1-1	TRBD1	-	TGTGCCAGCAGCTTGACAGGGGACAGGGGTGAAGCTTTCTTT	CASSLTGDRGEAFF
TRBV19	TRBJ1-2	-	-	TGTGCCAGTAGTATAGATGCGGGCCGAGCTGGGGATGGCTACACCTTC	CASSIDAGRAGDGYTF
TRBV19	TRBJ1-3	-	-	TGTGCCAGTACCTTAGGACGGAACTCTGGAAACACCATATATTTT	CASTLGRNSGNTIYF
TRBV10-3	TRBJ1-2	TRBD1	-	TGTGCCATCAAAGCTGTGGACAGGTCAGCTAACTATGGCTACACCTTC	CAIKAVDRSANYGYTF
TRBV14	TRBJ2-7	TRBD2	-	TGTGCCAGCAGCCAAGGACTAGCGGCAGCCTCCTACGAGCAGTACTTC	CASSQGLAAASYEQYF
TRBV5-8	TRBJ2-1	TRBD2	-	TGTGCCAGCAGACTAGCGGGAGATGAGCAGTTCTTC	CASRLAGDEQFF
TRBV19	TRBJ2-1	-	-	TGTGCCAGTAGTCGCATGACGGGGTCTTACAATGAGCAGTTCTTC	CASSRMTGSYNEQFF
TRBV7-2	TRBJ1-1	-	-	TGTGCCAGCAGCTCTAATAGGGGGATGGCCACTGAAGCTTTCTTT	CASSSNRGMATEAFF
TRBV6-1	TRBJ2-1	TRBD2	-	TGTGCCAGCAGTGAATTAAGCGGGGGTCCCAATGAGCAGTTCTTC	CASSELSGGPNEQFF
TRBV6-5	TRBJ1-1	-	-	TGTGCCAGCAGTTACAGCGCGGGGGGCAGGGGCACTGAAGCTTTCTTT	CASSYSAGGRGTEAFF
TRBV7-3	TRBJ1-1	-	-	TGTGCCAGCAGCTTAATAGAGGGGGGGGGCTATAACGCTGAAGCTTTCTTT	CASSLIEGGGYNAEAFF
TRBV15	TRBJ2-1	-	-	TGTGCCACCAGCAGATGGGAGGTCCGGGGCAATGAGCAGTTCTTC	CATSRWEVRGNEQFF
TRBV19	TRBJ1-5	-	-	TGTGCCAGTACCCCCCGGGACCGTCAGCCCCAGCATTTT	CASTPRDRQPQHF